This T cell receptor (beta chain) was identified in a study of blood T cells in healthy people across ages. The use of a sample-barcoded 5' primer and a J-beta primer mix characterized a second PCR of about 7 to 12 cycles. MiXCR was run by TCRdb on the 5' RACE reads, yielding one entry per CDR3 protein. Seen here are about 1,500,000 distinct CDR3 sequences, 28% observed once, and the top ten hold more than 6%. This clonotype showed up just a few times. The junction does not match germline at one end; this may be a read error. This clonotype originated in a woman younger than 45 in good health. Specimen: blood.

The CDR3 DNA follows: TGTGCCAGCAGCTTAATTCCCCAAGAGACCCGGTACTTC. The encoded protein is CASSLIPQETRYF. The chain combines TRBV7-3 with TRBJ2-5; D is ambiguous. Germline loops: CDR1 SGHTA, CDR2 FQGTGA. The CDR3 length is 13 residues.